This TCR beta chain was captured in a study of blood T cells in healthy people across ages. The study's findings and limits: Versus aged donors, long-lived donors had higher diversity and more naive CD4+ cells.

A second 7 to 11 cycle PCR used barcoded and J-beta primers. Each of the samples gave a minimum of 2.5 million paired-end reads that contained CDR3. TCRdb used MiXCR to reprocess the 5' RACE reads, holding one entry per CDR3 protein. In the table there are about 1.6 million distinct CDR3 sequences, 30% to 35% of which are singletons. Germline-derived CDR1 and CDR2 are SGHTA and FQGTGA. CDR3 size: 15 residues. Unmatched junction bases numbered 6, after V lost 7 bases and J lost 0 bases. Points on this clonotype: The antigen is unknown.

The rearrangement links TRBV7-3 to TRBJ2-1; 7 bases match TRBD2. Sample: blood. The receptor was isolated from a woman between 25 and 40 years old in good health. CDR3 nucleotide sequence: TGTGCCAGCAACTTTTGCGGGAGCTCCTACAATGAGCAGTTCTTC. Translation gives CASNFCGSSYNEQFF.